These T cell receptor beta chains were read from a single sample in a study of T-cell reconstitution after alpha-beta-depleted transplantation in children. TCRdb used MiXCR to reprocess the PCR reads, holding one entry per CDR3 protein. This table has some 300,000 distinct CDR3 sequences, 10% appearing once. The input for sequencing was PBMCs from the stem cell graft donor, taken from the stem cell graft. Every receptor here comes from a human donor who donated a stem cell graft to a child with acute lymphoblastic leukemia. Each CDR3 is given with its conserved first and last residue. Fields, in order: clone size, CDR3 length, J gene, V gene, D gene, CDR3 protein, CDR3 DNA. The D gene is left open where the match is weak. The size of a clone is reported for some rows only, either as once, few or many, or as a class for expanded clones.

>NA|15|TRBJ2-1|TRBV29-1|NA
CSVVQAQSFYNEQFF
TGCAGCGTTGTACAGGCCCAGAGTTTTTACAATGAGCAGTTCTTC
>few|15|TRBJ2-2|TRBV7-9|NA
CASSYSGTKHGELFF
TGTGCCAGCAGCTACTCCGGGACCAAACACGGGGAGCTGTTTTTT
>NA|14|TRBJ1-2|TRBV6-2/TRBV6-3|TRBD1
CASNKEWDSYGYTF
TGTGCCAGCAATAAGGAATGGGACAGCTATGGCTACACCTTC
>few|16|TRBJ2-6|TRBV6-5|NA
CASSYFGRAGANVLTF
TGTGCCAGCAGTTACTTCGGCAGGGCTGGGGCCAACGTCCTGACTTTC
>NA|17|TRBJ2-6|TRBV7-9|NA
CASSLSLSSSGANVLTF
TGTGCCAGCAGCTTATCGTTGTCCAGCTCTGGGGCCAACGTCCTGACTTTC
>few|16|TRBJ1-6|TRBV6-1|NA
CASSRGAGPYNSPLHF
TGTGCCAGCAGCCGGGGCGCAGGGCCATATAATTCACCCCTCCACTTT
>few|15|TRBJ2-7|TRBV28|TRBD2
CASSIRGGGAYEQYF
TGTGCCAGCAGTATTCGGGGGGGAGGAGCCTACGAGCAGTACTTC
>NA|15|TRBJ2-7|TRBV7-8|NA
CASSLVSGVRYEQYF
TGTGCCAGCAGCTTAGTGTCGGGAGTACGCTACGAGCAGTACTTC
>NA|19|TRBJ1-1|TRBV4-3|TRBD1
CASSQLAGQGGSVNTEAFF
TGCGCCAGCAGCCAATTAGCGGGACAGGGTGGTTCCGTGAACACTGAAGCTTTCTTT
>few|15|TRBJ2-5|TRBV5-1|TRBD2
CASSGGLAGIWTQYF
TGCGCCAGCAGCGGGGGACTAGCGGGAATATGGACCCAGTACTTC
>many|12|TRBJ2-1|TRBV28|NA
CASSFSGNEQFF
TGTGCCAGCAGTTTTTCGGGCAATGAGCAGTTCTTC
>NA|18|TRBJ2-1|TRBV20-1|TRBD2
CSAPEVLAGALSYNEQFF
TGCAGTGCTCCCGAGGTACTAGCGGGAGCCCTCTCCTACAATGAGCAGTTCTTC
>many|14|TRBJ2-3|TRBV28|NA
CASSFRRDGDTQYF
TGTGCCAGCAGTTTTCGCCGGGACGGGGATACGCAGTATTTT
>NA|14|TRBJ2-1|TRBV5-1|NA
CASSLIGRQGEQFF
TGCGCCAGCAGCTTGATCGGTAGGCAGGGTGAGCAGTTCTTC
>NA|13|TRBJ1-1|TRBV29-1|NA
CSVLRPGGTEAFF
TGCAGCGTTCTCAGGCCCGGGGGCACTGAAGCTTTCTTT
>few|16|TRBJ2-5|TRBV18|NA
CASSPRSGQGQETQYF
TGTGCCAGCTCACCGAGGAGTGGGCAGGGACAAGAGACCCAGTACTTC
>few|20|TRBJ2-6|TRBV6-2/TRBV6-3|TRBD2
CASSNLRTSGRASGANVLTF
TGTGCCAGCAGTAACTTGAGGACTAGCGGGAGGGCCTCTGGGGCCAACGTCCTGACTTTC
>NA|19|TRBJ2-6|TRBV29-1|NA
CSVRERMGAGYSGANVLTF
TGCAGCGTTCGGGAGAGGATGGGGGCCGGATACTCTGGGGCCAACGTCCTGACTTTC
>few|16|TRBJ2-1|TRBV7-6|TRBD2
CASSVGLAGGPLGQFF
TGTGCCAGCAGCGTAGGACTAGCGGGAGGACCACTGGGGCAGTTCTTC
>NA|14|TRBJ2-3|TRBV4-3|NA
CASSQAGATDTQYF
TGCGCCAGCAGCCAAGCGGGGGCCACAGATACGCAGTATTTT
>NA|14|TRBJ1-2|TRBV5-1|NA
CASSETAHNYGYTF
TGCGCCAGCAGCGAAACAGCTCATAACTATGGCTACACCTTC
>NA|17|TRBJ2-1|TRBV12-3/TRBV12-4|TRBD2
CASSGTSGSPRVDEQFF
TGTGCCAGCAGTGGAACGAGCGGGAGCCCCCGGGTGGATGAGCAGTTCTTC
>few|15|TRBJ1-1|TRBV12-3/TRBV12-4|NA
CASSSPQVEDTEAFF
TGTGCCAGCAGCTCCCCACAGGTAGAGGACACTGAAGCTTTCTTT
>few|14|TRBJ2-5|TRBV6-2/TRBV6-3|TRBD2
CASSGRATSETQYF
TGTGCCAGCAGCGGGAGGGCCACAAGCGAGACCCAGTACTTC
>few|12|TRBJ2-1|TRBV2|NA
CASSDLGYKQFF
TGTGCCAGCAGTGATCTAGGGTATAAACAGTTCTTC
>many|13|TRBJ1-2|TRBV7-6|NA
CASSLEGNHGYTF
TGTGCCAGCAGCTTAGAGGGCAATCATGGCTACACCTTC
>few|14|TRBJ1-6|TRBV7-9|NA
CASSLVLSNSPLHF
TGTGCCAGCAGCTTAGTTCTGTCTAATTCACCCCTCCACTTT
>few|13|TRBJ2-1|TRBV5-1|NA
CASSPDGTHEQFF
TGCGCCAGCAGCCCGGACGGGACTCATGAGCAGTTCTTC
>NA|17|TRBJ2-2|TRBV7-8|NA
CASSLEHRRGGREELFF
TGTGCCAGCAGCTTAGAACACAGGAGGGGTGGTCGTGAGGAGCTGTTTTTT
>NA|16|TRBJ2-3|TRBV19|NA
CASSPLLAPSTDTQYF
TGTGCCAGTAGCCCCCTGCTAGCGCCTAGCACAGATACGCAGTATTTT
>few|13|TRBJ2-7|TRBV29-1|NA
CSVGQAGSYEQYF
TGCAGCGTTGGACAGGCGGGTTCATACGAGCAGTACTTC
>many|14|TRBJ2-7|TRBV6-5|TRBD1
CASSSATGVYEQYF
TGTGCCAGCAGTTCCGCTACAGGGGTGTACGAGCAGTACTTC
>few|15|TRBJ2-7|TRBV7-2|TRBD2
CASSSRAGGPYEQYF
TGTGCCAGCAGTTCCCGGGCGGGAGGTCCCTACGAGCAGTACTTC
>once|12|TRBJ2-1|TRBV6-2/TRBV6-3|NA
CASLLRGGEQFF
TGTGCCAGCCTATTAAGAGGAGGTGAGCAGTTCTTC